The 13 T cell receptor beta chains listed next were all sequenced from one sample in a study of cytotoxic CD8 clonotypes in ibrutinib-treated CLL. The data were produced by immunoSEQ multiplex PCR, yet TCRdb's version contains in-frame clones alone and is incomplete. Here the sample spans some 130,000 clones, roughly 88% being singletons. The sequences come from PBMCs, collected after 24 months of ibrutinib treatment. The receptors were sampled from a human donor with chronic lymphocytic leukemia.

Notes on this clone: One end of the junction varies from germline; a read error may be responsible. This chain joins TRBV7-9 and TRBJ2-3, with TRBD2 identical over 8 bases. Germline CDR1 and CDR2: SEHNR and FQNEAQ (reference sequence). The CDR3 is made up of 13 amino acids. The CDR3: CASSIAGSDTQYF. CDR3 sequence (DNA): TGTGCCAGCAGCATAGCGGGGTCAGATACGCAGTATTTT.

This clone was seen more than once but under ten times. This chain links TRBV28 with TRBJ2-2; a weak D match, TRBD1 (5 bases). CDR3 size: 13 residues. The germline CDR1 and CDR2 sequences are MDHEN and SYDVKM. Trimming took off 8 bases at V and 7 bases at J, with 14 bases between the two ends. CDR3 nucleotides: TGTGCCAGCGTTAAGGGGCATGGCGGGGAGCTGTTTTTT. Encoded protein: CASVKGHGGELFF.

This clone appeared once. The rearrangement uses TRBV1 and TRBJ2-5; the table's D gene call, TRBD2, was not cross checked with the DNA. TRBV1 is marked as a pseudogene. The CDR3 extends over 15 amino acids. The CDR3 DNA is TGCACCAGCGGCATGGACAGAGGGAGGGGCGAGACCCAGTACTTC. Translating it yields CTSGMDRGRGETQYF.

The chain carries TRBV21-1 and TRBJ2-7; the table calls TRBD2, which could not be checked here. TRBV21-1 is annotated as a pseudogene. The CDR3 runs to 15 residues. The CDR3 protein is CASSRRLAGTYEQYF. The CDR3 region has the DNA TGTGCCAGCAGTCGGAGGCTAGCGGGTACCTACGAGCAGTACTTC.

The CDR3 DNA sequence: TGTGCCAGCAGCGACCCGGGACAGGACCTAGCCAATCAGCCCCAGCATTTT. Translated, it gives CASSDPGQDLANQPQHF. The chain is built from TRBV7-9 and TRBJ1-5; 8 bases are shared with TRBD1. V trimming: 5 bases; J trimming: 3 bases; junction bases outside the gene matches: 12. CDR3 length equals 17 residues. Germline V lookup: CDR1 SEHNR, CDR2 FQNEAQ (reference sequence).

The J gene is TRBJ1-1, the V gene TRBV2; D ambiguous. CDR1 SNHLY and CDR2 FYNNEI come from the germline V gene. The CDR3 totals 15 residues. Trimming pared 1 base from V and 2 bases from J, leaving 11 bases between. The CDR3 DNA sequence: TGTGCCAGCAGTGAAGGCGCCAGGCCCAACACTGAAGCTTTCTTT. Protein: CASSEGARPNTEAFF.

The rearrangement uses TRBV10-3 and TRBJ2-2; TRBD2 agrees at 9 bases. Looked up from germline, CDR1 is ENHRY and CDR2 is SYGVKD. The V gene end was trimmed by 10 bases and the J gene end by 1 base; junction bases not matched to a gene: 4. The CDR3 spans 14 residues. The CDR3 bases are TGTGCCACCTTTAGCGGGGGGAACACCGGGGAGCTGTTTTTT. It codes for CATFSGGNTGELFF.

The rearrangement uses TRBV19 and TRBJ2-2; no clear D. Germline V lookup: CDR1 LNHDA, CDR2 SQIVND (reference sequence). The CDR3 extends over 15 amino acids. Trimming pared 3 bases from V and 4 bases from J, leaving 12 bases between. In nucleotides, the CDR3 is TGTGCCAGTAGTATTCGACCGCAGACCACCGGGGAGCTGTTTTTT. It yields the protein CASSIRPQTTGELFF. The entire variable domain, with the rest obtained from reference TRBV19 and TRBJ2-2, is as follows: DGGITQSPKYLFRKEGQNVTLSCEQNLNHDAMYWYRQDPGQGLRLIYYSQIVNDFQKGDIAEGYSVSREKKESFPLTVTSAQKNPTAFYLCASSIRPQTTGELFFGEGSRLTVL.

V is TRBV28 and J is TRBJ1-1; D is uncertain. Trimming removed 2 bases at V and 0 bases at J, with 7 bases between. This CDR3 contains 14 residues. Germline CDR1 and CDR2: MDHEN and SYDVKM. CDR3 sequence (DNA): TGTGCCAGCAGTTTACTGGAAATGAACACTGAAGCTTTCTTT. Translated: CASSLLEMNTEAFF.

The chain has TRBV6-1 and TRBJ1-5; D is undetermined. Germline V gene lookup returns CDR1 MNHNS and CDR2 SASEGT. The CDR3 consists of 15 residues. Trimming stripped 8 bases from V and 0 bases from J, with 14 bases between. DNA for the CDR3: TGTGCCAGCTCCGTAGGAATATATAGCAATCAGCCCCAGCATTTT. This gives the protein CASSVGIYSNQPQHF.

The V and J genes are TRBV18 and TRBJ2-7; D may be TRBD1 (6 bases). V was shortened by 0 bases and J by 2 bases, with 14 bases between the two germline ends. CDR1 is KGHSH, CDR2 LQKENI, per germline. The CDR3 has 16 residues. CDR3 loop: CASSPPTGTRAYEQYF. In DNA, the CDR3 is TGTGCCAGCTCACCACCTACAGGGACACGCGCCTACGAGCAGTACTTC.

This chain links TRBV9 with TRBJ1-4; D remains ambiguous. The germline CDR1 and CDR2 sequences are SGDLS and YYNGEE. Trimming stripped 0 bases from V and 6 bases from J, with 12 bases between. The CDR3 totals 15 residues. The CDR3 nucleotides read TGTGCCAGCAGCGTAGCCCCGTCGCGAGATGAAAAACTGTTTTTT. Amino acids: CASSVAPSRDEKLFF.

This clone came up a few times. The chain recombines TRBV19 with TRBJ1-3, with TRBD1 as a possible D gene (6 bases). Trimming removed 3 bases from V and 4 bases from J, with 10 bases in between. The CDR3 has 14 amino acids. Germline CDR1 is LNHDA and CDR2 is SQIVND (reference sequence). The CDR3 DNA reads as TGTGCCAGTAGTATGACAGGCCCGGGAAACACCATATATTTT. Translating it yields CASSMTGPGNTIYF.